This T cell receptor (beta chain) appears in the sequencing data of a study of cytomegalovirus exposure and HLA in healthy donors. Notes on the study in general: A later analysis linked a missense variant in DCLRE1C to the trimming of TCR beta V and J genes. HLA restriction was apparent for most CMV-associated TCR beta chains in a later analysis.

Germline lookup yields CDR1 SGHDT and CDR2 YYEEEE. The V end was cut by 0 bases, the J end by 7 bases, with 14 bases between. The CDR3 loop spans 15 amino acids. Comments on this clone: Its antigen is as yet unknown.

PCR involved 60 Vbeta and 13 Jbeta primers. The table came from immunoSEQ multiplex PCR; TCRdb's copy has only in-frame clones and leaves some out. The sample has some 110,000 clones, less than 80% seen once. Material: PBMCs. The TCR comes from a man in his fifties in good health and CMV-seronegative. The chain carries TRBV5-6 and TRBJ2-1; possible D gene TRBD1, 7 bases. The CDR3, as DNA: TGTGCCAGCAGCTTGGCAGGGGGGCCATCGAATGAGCAGTTCTTC. Its translation: CASSLAGGPSNEQFF.